This T cell receptor (beta chain) appears in the sequencing data of a study of T cell responses to AZD1222 COVID-19 vaccine. Study conclusions and caveats: Just a handful of AZD1222 recipients tested seropositive at baseline. Rises in breadth and depth of Spike-specific TCRs came after two AZD1222 doses. None of the repertoires were sampled until the peak T cell response had passed.

TCRdb's table, derived via immunoSEQ multiplex PCR, lists solely in-frame clones and lacks some. The sample includes 150,000 to 200,000 clones, more than 80% of them seen just once. Concerning this clone: The antigen is unknown.

This material consisted of peripheral blood, taken on day 0 of AZD1222 vaccination. This TCR was recovered from an adult in good health.

The CDR3 coding sequence is TGCGCCAGCAGATCTACCCCGGGACAGGGGAATTCACCCCTCCACTTT. It translates to CASRSTPGQGNSPLHF. The chain carries TRBV5-1 and TRBJ1-6, with TRBD1 matching over 10 bases. V lost 5 bases to trimming and J lost 7 bases; unmatched junction nucleotides: 9. CDR3 length: 16 amino acids. The V gene's germline CDR1 is SGHRS and CDR2 YFSETQ.